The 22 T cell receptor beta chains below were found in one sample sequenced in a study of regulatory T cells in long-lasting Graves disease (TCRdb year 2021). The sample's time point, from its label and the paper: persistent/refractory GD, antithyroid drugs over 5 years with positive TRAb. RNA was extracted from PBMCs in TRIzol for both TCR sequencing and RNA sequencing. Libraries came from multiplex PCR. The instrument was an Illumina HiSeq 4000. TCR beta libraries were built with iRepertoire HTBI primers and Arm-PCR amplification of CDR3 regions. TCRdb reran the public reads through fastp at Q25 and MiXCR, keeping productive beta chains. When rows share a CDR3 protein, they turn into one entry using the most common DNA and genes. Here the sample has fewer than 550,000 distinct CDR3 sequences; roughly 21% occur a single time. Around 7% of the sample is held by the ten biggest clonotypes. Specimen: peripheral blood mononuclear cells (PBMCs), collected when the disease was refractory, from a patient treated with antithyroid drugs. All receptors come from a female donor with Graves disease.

This CDR3 reads CAISGPRTSGRPNTGELFF. In DNA, the CDR3 is TGTGCCATCAGTGGGCCAAGGACTAGCGGGAGGCCGAACACCGGGGAGCTGTTTTTT. The rearrangement uses TRBV10-3 and TRBJ2-2, with 14 positions matching TRBD2. V was clipped by 4 bases and J by 0 bases; unmatched bases: 7. The CDR3 is made up of 19 amino acids. Germline CDR1 reads ENHRY; CDR2 reads SYGVKD.

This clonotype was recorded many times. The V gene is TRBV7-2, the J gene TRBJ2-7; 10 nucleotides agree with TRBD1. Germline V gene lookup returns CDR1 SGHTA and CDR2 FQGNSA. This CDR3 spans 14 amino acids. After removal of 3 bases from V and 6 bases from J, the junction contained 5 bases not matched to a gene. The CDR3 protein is CASSFGTGEGEQYF. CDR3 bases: TGTGCCAGCAGCTTCGGGACAGGGGAGGGCGAGCAGTACTTC.

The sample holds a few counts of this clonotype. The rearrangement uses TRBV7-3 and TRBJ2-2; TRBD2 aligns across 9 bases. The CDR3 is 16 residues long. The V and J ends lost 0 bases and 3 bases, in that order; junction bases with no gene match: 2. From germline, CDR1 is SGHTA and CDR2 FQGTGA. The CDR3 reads CASSLTRTSDTGELFF. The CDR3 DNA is TGTGCCAGCAGCTTAACCCGGACTAGCGACACCGGGGAGCTGTTTTTT. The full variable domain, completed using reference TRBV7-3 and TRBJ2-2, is GAGVSQTPSNKVTEKGKYVELRCDPISGHTALYWYRQSLGQGPEFLIYFQGTGAADDSGLPNDRFFAVRPEGSVSTLKIQRTERGDSAVYLCASSLTRTSDTGELFFGEGSRLTVL.

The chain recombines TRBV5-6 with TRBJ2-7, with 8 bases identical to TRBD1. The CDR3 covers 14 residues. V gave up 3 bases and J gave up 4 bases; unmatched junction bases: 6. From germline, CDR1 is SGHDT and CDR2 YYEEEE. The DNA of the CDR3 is TGTGCCAGCAGCTCAGGGGGCGCAGTTTACGAGCAGTACTTC. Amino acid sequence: CASSSGGAVYEQYF.

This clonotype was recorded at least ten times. This CDR3 is CASSRHSGTTNEKLFF. CDR3 bases: TGTGCCAGCAGCCGCCACTCGGGTACAACTAATGAAAAACTGTTTTTT. This chain uses TRBV6-1 with TRBJ1-4; D is uncertain. Trimming shortened V by 6 bases and J by 0 bases, and 14 bases separated the two germline ends. The CDR3 is made up of 16 amino acids. In germline, CDR1 is MNHNS, CDR2 SASEGT.

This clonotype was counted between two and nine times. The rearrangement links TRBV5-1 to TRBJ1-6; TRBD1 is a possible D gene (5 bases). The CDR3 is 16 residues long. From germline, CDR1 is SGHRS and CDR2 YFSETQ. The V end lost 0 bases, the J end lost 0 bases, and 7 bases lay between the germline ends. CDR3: CASSLEGNSYNSPLHF. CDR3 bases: TGCGCCAGCAGCTTGGAGGGGAACTCCTATAATTCACCCCTCCACTTT.

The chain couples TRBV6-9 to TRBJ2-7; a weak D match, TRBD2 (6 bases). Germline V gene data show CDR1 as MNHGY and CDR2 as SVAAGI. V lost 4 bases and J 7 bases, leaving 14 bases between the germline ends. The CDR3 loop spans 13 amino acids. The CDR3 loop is CASSFEGGGEQYF. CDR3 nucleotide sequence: TGTGCCAGCAGTTTCGAGGGCGGAGGGGAGCAGTACTTC.

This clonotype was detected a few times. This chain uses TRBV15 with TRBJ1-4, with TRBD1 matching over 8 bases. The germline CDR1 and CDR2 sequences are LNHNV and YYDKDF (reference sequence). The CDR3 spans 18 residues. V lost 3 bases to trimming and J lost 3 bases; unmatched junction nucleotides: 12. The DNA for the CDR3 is TGTGCCACCAGCAGGGTCTCAGGGGGCAACTTAGCTAATGAAAAACTGTTTTTT. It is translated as CATSRVSGGNLANEKLFF. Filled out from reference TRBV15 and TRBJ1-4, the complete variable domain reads DAMVIQNPRYQVTQFGKPVTLSCSQTLNHNVMYWYQQKSSQAPKLLFHYYDKDFNNEADTPDNFQSRRPNTSFCFLDIRSPGLGDTAMYLCATSRVSGGNLANEKLFFGSGTQLSVL.

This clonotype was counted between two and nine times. DNA for the CDR3: TGTGCCAGCAGACCCTTCAGACAGACTAATTCACCCCTCCACTTT. It translates to CASRPFRQTNSPLHF. The V and J genes are TRBV6-2 or TRBV6-3 and TRBJ1-6; a possible D gene is TRBD1 (5 bases). The germline gives CDR1 MNHEY, CDR2 SVGEGT. Trimming shortened V by 6 bases and J by 6 bases, and 15 bases separated the two germline ends. This CDR3 has 15 amino acids.

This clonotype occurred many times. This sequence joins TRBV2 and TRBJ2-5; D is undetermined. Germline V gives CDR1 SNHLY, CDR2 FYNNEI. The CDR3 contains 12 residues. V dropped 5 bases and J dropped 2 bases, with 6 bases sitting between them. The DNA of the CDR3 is TGTGCCAGCAGTACAGAACAAGAGACCCAGTACTTC. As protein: CASSTEQETQYF.

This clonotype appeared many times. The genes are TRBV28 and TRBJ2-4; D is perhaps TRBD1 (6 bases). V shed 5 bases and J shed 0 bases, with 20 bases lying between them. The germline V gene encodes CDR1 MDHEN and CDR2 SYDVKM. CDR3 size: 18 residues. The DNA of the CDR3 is TGTGCCAGCAGTCTAGATACCGGGACACCCTTAGCCAAAAACATTCAGTACTTC. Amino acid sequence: CASSLDTGTPLAKNIQYF.

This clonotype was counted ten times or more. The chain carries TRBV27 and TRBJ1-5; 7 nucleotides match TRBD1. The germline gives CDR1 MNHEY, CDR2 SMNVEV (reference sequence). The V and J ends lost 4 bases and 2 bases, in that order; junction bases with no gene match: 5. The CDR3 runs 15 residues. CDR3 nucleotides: TGTGCCAGCAGTTGGAAGGGGGCCGGCAATCAGCCCCAGCATTTT. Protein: CASSWKGAGNQPQHF.

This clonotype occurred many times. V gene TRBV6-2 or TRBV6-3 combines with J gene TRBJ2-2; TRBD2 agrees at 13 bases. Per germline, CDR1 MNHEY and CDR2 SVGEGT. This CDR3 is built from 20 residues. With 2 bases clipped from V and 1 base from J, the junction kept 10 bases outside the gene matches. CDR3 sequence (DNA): TGTGCCAGCAGTTACCTAGGACTAGCGGGAGAAAGTGGGAACACCGGGGAGCTGTTTTTT. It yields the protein CASSYLGLAGESGNTGELFF.

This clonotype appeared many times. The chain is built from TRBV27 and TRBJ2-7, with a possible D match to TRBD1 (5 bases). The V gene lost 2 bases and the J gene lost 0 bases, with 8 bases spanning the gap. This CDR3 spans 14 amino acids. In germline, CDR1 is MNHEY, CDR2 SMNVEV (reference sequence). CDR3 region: CASSLQGYSYEQYF. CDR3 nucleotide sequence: TGTGCCAGCAGTTTACAGGGTTACTCCTACGAGCAGTACTTC.

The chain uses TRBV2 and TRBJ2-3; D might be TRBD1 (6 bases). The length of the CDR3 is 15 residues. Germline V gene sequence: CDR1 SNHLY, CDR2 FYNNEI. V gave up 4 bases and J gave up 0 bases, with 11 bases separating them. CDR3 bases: TGTGCCAGCAGTGCAGGGGCCTCTAGCACAGATACGCAGTATTTT. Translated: CASSAGASSTDTQYF.

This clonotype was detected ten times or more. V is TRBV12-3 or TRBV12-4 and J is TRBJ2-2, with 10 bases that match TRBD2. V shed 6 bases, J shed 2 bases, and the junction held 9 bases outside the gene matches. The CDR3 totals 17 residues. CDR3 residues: CASSRLAGAPNTGELFF. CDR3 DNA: TGTGCCAGCAGCAGACTAGCGGGTGCTCCTAACACCGGGGAGCTGTTTTTT.

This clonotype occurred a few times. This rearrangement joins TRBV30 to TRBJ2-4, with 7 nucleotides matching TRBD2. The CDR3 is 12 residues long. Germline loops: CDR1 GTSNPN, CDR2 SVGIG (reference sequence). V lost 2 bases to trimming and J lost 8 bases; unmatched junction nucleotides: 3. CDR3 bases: TGTGCCTGGAGTTGGGGGGGTGACATTCAGTACTTC. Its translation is CAWSWGGDIQYF.

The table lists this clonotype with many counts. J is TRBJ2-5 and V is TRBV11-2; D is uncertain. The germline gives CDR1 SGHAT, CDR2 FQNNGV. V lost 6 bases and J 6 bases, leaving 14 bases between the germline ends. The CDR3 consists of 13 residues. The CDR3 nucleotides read TGTGCCAGCAGGGGTCTGGGTAAGAAGACCCAGTACTTC. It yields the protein CASRGLGKKTQYF. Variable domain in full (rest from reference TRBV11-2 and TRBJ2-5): EAGVAQSPRYKIIEKRQSVAFWCNPISGHATLYWYQQILGQGPKLLIQFQNNGVVDDSQLPKDRFSAERLKGVDSTLKIQPAKLEDSAVYLCASRGLGKKTQYFGPGTRLLVL.

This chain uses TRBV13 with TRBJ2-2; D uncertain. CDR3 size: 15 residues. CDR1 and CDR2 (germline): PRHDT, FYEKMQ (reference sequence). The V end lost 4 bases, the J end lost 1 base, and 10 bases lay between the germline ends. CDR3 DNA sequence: TGTGCCAGCAGCTCGATTAGTTGGAACACCGGGGAGCTGTTTTTT. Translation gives CASSSISWNTGELFF.

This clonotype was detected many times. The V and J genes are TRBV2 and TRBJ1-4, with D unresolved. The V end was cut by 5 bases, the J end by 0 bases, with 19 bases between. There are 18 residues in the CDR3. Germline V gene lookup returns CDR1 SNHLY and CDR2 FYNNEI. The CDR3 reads CASSNRASLTTTNEKLFF. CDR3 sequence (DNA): TGTGCCAGCAGTAACCGGGCCTCTCTCACCACAACTAATGAAAAACTGTTTTTT.

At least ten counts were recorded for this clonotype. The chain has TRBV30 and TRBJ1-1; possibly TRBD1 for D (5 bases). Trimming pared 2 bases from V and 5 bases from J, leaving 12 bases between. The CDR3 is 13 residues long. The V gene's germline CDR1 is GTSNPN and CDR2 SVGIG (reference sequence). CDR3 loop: CAWSRGASTEAFF. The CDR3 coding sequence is TGTGCCTGGAGTCGAGGGGCGAGTACTGAAGCTTTCTTT.

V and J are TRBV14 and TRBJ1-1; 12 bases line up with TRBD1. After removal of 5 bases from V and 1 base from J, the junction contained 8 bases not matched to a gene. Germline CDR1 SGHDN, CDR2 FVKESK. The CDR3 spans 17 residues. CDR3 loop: CASSVQGQGAKNTEAFF. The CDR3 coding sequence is TGTGCCAGCAGCGTACAGGGACAGGGGGCTAAGAACACTGAAGCTTTCTTT.